The 12 T cell receptor beta chains below come from one sample, sequenced in a study of blood T cell repertoires in COVID-19. Method: immunoSEQ multiplex PCR; TCRdb's copy keeps in-frame clones and lacks some. The sample has about 150,000 clones, under 90% seen once; the top ten hold under 9.5%. The specimen sequenced was PBMCs or T cells enriched from blood (not recorded which). All receptors derive from a man aged 50 or older who had recovered from COVID-19.

This clone has just a few counts. In DNA, the CDR3 is TGTGCCAGCAGTGGCAGGGGGAACACTGAAGCTTTCTTT. This gives the protein CASSGRGNTEAFF. The chain has TRBV12-3 or TRBV12-4 and TRBJ1-1, with D tentatively TRBD1 (6 bases). This CDR3 has 13 amino acids. Trimming removed 5 bases at V and 1 base at J, with 8 bases between.

This chain links TRBV6-5 with TRBJ2-3; 10 positions agree with TRBD1. Per germline, CDR1 MNHEY and CDR2 SVGAGI. The junction had 1 base not matched to a gene; V was cut back by 2 bases and J by 2 bases. The CDR3 runs to 15 residues. The CDR3 loop is CASSYGTGDTDTQYF. The CDR3, as DNA: TGTGCCAGCAGTTACGGGACAGGGGACACAGATACGCAGTATTTT.

The chain couples TRBV5-1 to TRBJ1-3, with D tentatively TRBD1 (5 bases). Germline CDR1 and CDR2: SGHRS and YFSETQ. Trimming stripped 0 bases from V and 0 bases from J, with 10 bases between. This CDR3 has 16 residues. In DNA form, the CDR3 reads TGCGCCAGCAGCTTGGTCGCAGGGAACTCTGGAAACACCATATATTTT. Translation: CASSLVAGNSGNTIYF.

The chain carries TRBV7-9 and TRBJ1-6; 9 positions agree with TRBD1. In germline, CDR1 is SEHNR, CDR2 FQNEAQ (reference sequence). This CDR3 has 16 amino acids. The ends lost 4 bases at V and 5 bases at J; junction bases unmatched: 6. The CDR3, as DNA: TGTGCCAGCAGCTCGGGACAGGGTACCCATAATTCACCCCTCCACTTT. This translates into CASSSGQGTHNSPLHF.

CDR3 sequence (DNA): TGTGCCAGCAGCTTGATGACATCGGGGGATACGCAGTATTTT. Translation gives CASSLMTSGDTQYF. The chain carries TRBV5-5 and TRBJ2-3, with a weak D call TRBD2 (5 bases). The CDR3 totals 14 residues. Trimming took off 1 base at V and 6 bases at J, with 12 bases between the two ends. Germline values: CDR1 SGHKS, CDR2 YYEKEE (reference sequence).

This clone was picked up a small number of times. This CDR3 reads CASSPPTNLLDGYTF. The CDR3 region has the DNA TGTGCCAGCTCACCACCGACTAATCTGCTGGACGGCTACACCTTC. The rearrangement links TRBV18 to TRBJ1-2; D is unclear. Germline V CDR1 and CDR2: KGHSH, LQKENI. The V end was cut by 0 bases, the J end by 8 bases, with 16 bases between. CDR3 length: 15 residues.

This rearrangement joins TRBV19 to TRBJ1-4, with 9 bases that match TRBD1. The junction had 24 bases not matched to a gene; V was cut back by 3 bases and J by 10 bases. Germline CDR1 LNHDA, CDR2 SQIVND (reference sequence). The CDR3 loop spans 20 amino acids. The CDR3 reads CASSISPGQGIAGDGGKLFF. As DNA, the CDR3 is TGTGCCAGTAGTATTAGCCCGGGACAGGGTATTGCCGGTGATGGCGGAAAACTGTTTTTT.

The chain has TRBV30 and TRBJ2-2, with TRBD1 identical over 7 bases. The CDR3 runs to 14 residues. Germline V gene lookup returns CDR1 GTSNPN and CDR2 SVGIG (reference sequence). CDR3 coding DNA: TGTGCTGAAAGGGTAGGGGGCGGCACCGGGGAGCTGTTTTTT. It is translated as CAERVGGGTGELFF.

The V and J genes are TRBV5-1 and TRBJ2-3; TRBD2 is a possible D gene (6 bases). The length of the CDR3 is 14 residues. Germline values: CDR1 SGHRS, CDR2 YFSETQ. V gave up 1 base and J gave up 3 bases, with 9 bases separating them. In DNA form, the CDR3 reads TGCGCCAGCAGCTTGAATGGGGGGACAGATACGCAGTATTTT. Its protein product is CASSLNGGTDTQYF.

The chain employs TRBV10-3 and TRBJ2-1; D is uncertain. Germline V gene data show CDR1 as ENHRY and CDR2 as SYGVKD. The CDR3 spans 13 residues. Trimming shortened V by 8 bases and J by 1 base, and 9 bases separated the two germline ends. CDR3 sequence: CAIGAESYNEQFF. The CDR3 region has the DNA TGTGCCATCGGAGCCGAGTCCTACAATGAGCAGTTCTTC.

The CDR3 DNA follows: TGCGCCAGCAGCACCTCGGGACACTCTTACAATGAGCAGTTCTTC. Translating it yields CASSTSGHSYNEQFF. The gene calls are TRBV5-1 and TRBJ2-1; TRBD1 might be the D (6 bases). Looked up from germline, CDR1 is SGHRS and CDR2 is YFSETQ. V dropped 4 bases and J dropped 4 bases, with 15 bases sitting between them. The CDR3 is made up of 15 amino acids.

Notes on this clone: Other DNA sequences of this sample code for an identical CDR3. This chain links TRBV29-1 with TRBJ1-1; 9 positions agree with TRBD1. Germline assignment: CDR1 SQVTM and CDR2 ANQGSEA. Trimming took 3 bases from V and 4 from J; bases not matched to a gene: 3. The CDR3 covers 13 residues. CDR3 nucleotide sequence: TGCAGCGTTGAGGGACAGGGTGGCACTGAAGCTTTCTTT. Residues: CSVEGQGGTEAFF. Using reference TRBV29-1 and TRBJ1-1 for the parts outside the CDR3, the full variable domain is SAVISQKPSRDICQRGTSLTIQCQVDSQVTMMFWYRQQPGQSLTLIATANQGSEATYESGFVIDKFPISRPNLTFSTLTVSNMSPEDSSIYLCSVEGQGGTEAFFGQGTRLTVV.